This TCR beta chain was profiled in a study of regulatory T cells in long-lasting Graves disease. Study context: Treatment with antithyroid drugs for over 5 years, together with positive TSH receptor antibodies, meant persistent Graves' disease.

Per the germline V gene, CDR1 is DFQATT and CDR2 is SNEGSKA (reference sequence). Trimming cost V 6 bases and J 4 bases, with 19 bases left between them. The CDR3 has 15 amino acids. Regarding time point: persistent/refractory GD, antithyroid drugs over 5 years with positive TRAb. Extracted RNA from PBMCs served as the source of the TCR library. Into tubes containing EDTA, approximately 9 milliliters of peripheral blood were drawn. iRepertoire HTBI primers and Arm-PCR of CDR3 regions built TCR beta libraries. TCRdb recomputed calls from the multiplex PCR reads with MiXCR, one row per CDR3 protein. The repertoire consists of around 400,000 distinct CDR3 sequences, with less than 30% occurring once and the leading ten covering less than 30%. On this clonotype: Its antigen remains unknown.

Points from the study as a whole: Persistent disease preferred TRBV28, TRBJ1-2 and TRBJ2-5.

This receptor was obtained from a woman in her 40s with Graves disease. J is TRBJ1-5 and V is TRBV20-1, with D unresolved. This material consisted of peripheral blood mononuclear cells (PBMCs), taken when the disease was refractory, from a patient treated with antithyroid drugs. The CDR3 DNA follows: TGCAGTGCCCCCAACCGGGCACGCGAGAATCAGCCCCAGCATTTT. It encodes CSAPNRARENQPQHF.